One sample yielded the 17 T cell receptor beta chains listed below, sequenced in a study of response to subunit inactivated influenza vaccine. One entry per CDR3 protein results from TCRdb running MiXCR on the RT-PCR reads. The table includes some 550,000 distinct CDR3 sequences, under 30% detected once. This sample was shared with a second study, whose subject was T cells expressing NK-cell markers. That work contributes: As the method of synthesis, 5'RACE template switching with UMIs yielded TCR beta cDNA.

Sequences were derived from CD4+ T cells sorted from PBMCs, sampled 11 to 12 days after vaccination. The receptors originated from a man aged 50 to 59 who received an inactivated influenza vaccine.

This clonotype was seen at least ten times. V gene TRBV29-1 combines with J gene TRBJ1-1; D ambiguous. Per germline, CDR1 SQVTM and CDR2 ANQGSEA. The germline V and J ends were trimmed by 4 bases and 5 bases, with 11 bases remaining between them. The CDR3 is 12 amino acids. The CDR3 loop reads CSVGEGGTEAFF. The CDR3 DNA follows: TGCAGCGTTGGAGAGGGTGGGACTGAAGCTTTCTTT.

This clonotype was counted only a few times. The chain recombines TRBV6-1 with TRBJ1-3; D not certain. Germline V gene sequence: CDR1 MNHNS, CDR2 SASEGT. This CDR3 comprises 14 residues. The V end lost 7 bases, the J end lost 0 bases, and 10 bases lay between the germline ends. The CDR3 protein is CASKYHISGNTIYF. DNA for the CDR3: TGTGCCAGCAAGTACCATATCTCTGGAAACACCATATATTTT.

This clonotype was counted a few times. The V and J genes are TRBV10-3 and TRBJ2-5, with 10 bases aligning to TRBD2. J was trimmed by 1 base and V by 3 bases; bases with no gene match: 2. Germline CDR1 is ENHRY and CDR2 is SYGVKD. The CDR3 has 15 residues. CDR3 bases: TGTGCCATCAGTGATAAGCGGGGGGGCCAAGAGACCCAGTACTTC. It yields the protein CAISDKRGGQETQYF.

V and J are TRBV6-5 and TRBJ2-3, with a possible D match to TRBD2 (5 bases). The germline V gene encodes CDR1 MNHEY and CDR2 SVGAGI. The length of the CDR3 is 15 residues. Trimming left V 1 base short and J 0 bases short, with 8 bases between. CDR3 loop: CASSYFGLSTDTQYF. CDR3 sequence (DNA): TGTGCCAGCAGTTACTTTGGACTGAGCACAGATACGCAGTATTTT.

A few counts support this clonotype. The chain joins TRBV5-1 to TRBJ2-7; TRBD2 is a possible D gene (6 bases). Trimming shortened V by 0 bases and J by 3 bases, and 13 bases separated the two germline ends. Germline assignment: CDR1 SGHRS and CDR2 YFSETQ. The CDR3 has 15 residues. The CDR3 region is CASSLAAGSVYEQYF. The CDR3 DNA follows: TGCGCCAGCAGCTTGGCGGCGGGGAGTGTCTACGAGCAGTACTTC.

The sample holds many counts of this clonotype. This rearrangement joins TRBV19 to TRBJ2-1, with 8 bases matching TRBD1. Germline V gives CDR1 LNHDA, CDR2 SQIVND (reference sequence). Trimming cost V 5 bases and J 8 bases; bases outside gene matches: 5. This CDR3 has 13 amino acids. CDR3 residues: CASSRPGGDEQFF. In DNA, the CDR3 is TGTGCCAGTAGTCGGCCAGGGGGCGATGAGCAGTTCTTC.

This clonotype was observed many times. This chain uses TRBV7-8 with TRBJ2-7; TRBD1 is a possible D gene (5 bases). With 1 base removed from V and 3 bases from J, the gap between germline ends came to 10 bases. Germline V lookup: CDR1 SGHVS, CDR2 FQNEAQ. This CDR3 region has 14 residues. CDR3 sequence: CASSLGRQIYEQYF. In DNA form, the CDR3 reads TGTGCCAGCAGCTTAGGGAGACAGATCTACGAGCAGTACTTC.

The chain has TRBV20-1 and TRBJ2-3; maybe TRBD2 (6 bases). This CDR3 comprises 15 residues. Trimming took 1 base from V and 4 from J, leaving 15 bases between them. CDR1 and CDR2 (germline): DFQATT, SNEGSKA (reference sequence). The CDR3 DNA sequence: TGCAGTGCTAGAGTTCCCGGGAGAAGCGCAGATACGCAGTATTTT. Protein product: CSARVPGRSADTQYF.

The rearrangement joins TRBV18 to TRBJ1-1; D possibly corresponds to TRBD1 (5 bases). The CDR3 runs 14 residues. Between the trimmed V and J ends, which lost 6 bases and 5 bases, there was a span of 16 bases. Germline V gene data show CDR1 as KGHSH and CDR2 as LQKENI. The CDR3 region has the DNA TGTGCCAGCTCCCCGGCGTGGAAGGGGACTGAAGCTTTCTTT. It yields the protein CASSPAWKGTEAFF.

This chain links TRBV6-2 or TRBV6-3 with TRBJ1-2; 10 nucleotides match TRBD1. Germline V gene lookup returns CDR1 MNHEY and CDR2 SVGEGT. The CDR3 is 13 residues long. J lost 5 bases, V lost 7 bases, and 4 bases had no gene match. In nucleotides, the CDR3 is TGTGCCAGCAACCGGGACAGGGGATATGGCTACACCTTC. Translation: CASNRDRGYGYTF.

This clonotype was recorded a few times. The genes are TRBV19 and TRBJ2-2; no firm D call. V lost 2 bases and J lost 6, with 13 bases in between. Germline-derived CDR1 and CDR2 are LNHDA and SQIVND (reference sequence). The length of the CDR3 is 15 residues. The CDR3 loop reads CASSIPLRNAGELFF. The CDR3 DNA reads TGTGCCAGTAGTATACCCCTTCGAAACGCCGGGGAGCTGTTTTTT.

This clonotype was recorded a few times. The chain joins TRBV7-2 to TRBJ2-2; no clear D gene. The CDR3 is made up of 15 amino acids. Trimming took 5 bases from V and 2 from J, leaving 12 bases between them. Per the germline V gene, CDR1 is SGHTA and CDR2 is FQGNSA. CDR3 loop: CASSPTGLNTGELFF. The DNA of the CDR3 is TGTGCCAGCAGCCCCACGGGCCTCAACACCGGGGAGCTGTTTTTT. Full variable domain (remainder filled in from reference TRBV7-2 and TRBJ2-2): GAGVSQSPSNKVTEKGKDVELRCDPISGHTALYWYRQSLGQGLEFLIYFQGNSAPDKSGLPSDRFSAERTGGSVSTLTIQRTQQEDSAVYLCASSPTGLNTGELFFGEGSRLTVL.

This clonotype occurred a few times. The chain recombines TRBV3-1 with TRBJ2-6; D gene uncertain. Germline values: CDR1 LGHDT, CDR2 YNNKEL (reference sequence). The germline V and J ends were trimmed by 1 base and 2 bases, with 6 bases remaining between them. The CDR3 contains 15 residues. CDR3 amino acids: CASSQARTGANVLTF. The CDR3 nucleotides are TGTGCCAGCAGCCAAGCCAGGACTGGGGCCAACGTCCTGACTTTC. Together with reference TRBV3-1 and TRBJ2-6, the CDR3 gives the full variable domain: DTAVSQTPKYLVTQMGNDKSIKCEQNLGHDTMYWYKQDSKKFLKIMFSYNNKELIINETVPNRFSPKSPDKAHLNLHINSLELGDSAVYFCASSQARTGANVLTFGAGSRLTVL.

This chain uses TRBV5-8 with TRBJ2-1, with 9 bases that match TRBD2. Germline trimming cut 1 base from V and 5 bases from J; bases unmatched to any gene: 10. CDR3 size: 17 residues. The germline gives CDR1 SGHTS, CDR2 YDEGEE. The CDR3 loop reads CASSLTRPLAGHNEQFF. DNA of the CDR3: TGTGCCAGCAGCTTGACAAGGCCCCTAGCGGGACACAATGAGCAGTTCTTC.

The V and J genes are TRBV5-1 and TRBJ1-4, with TRBD1 as a possible D gene (6 bases). This CDR3 is built from 15 residues. Germline lookup yields CDR1 SGHRS and CDR2 YFSETQ. Trimming left V 2 bases short and J 5 bases short, with 13 bases between. CDR3 coding DNA: TGCGCCAGCAGCTTTCAGGGACAATCAAATGAAAAACTGTTTTTT. Protein: CASSFQGQSNEKLFF.

V and J are TRBV2 and TRBJ1-2; D unresolved. This CDR3 has 13 amino acids. Germline V gene lookup returns CDR1 SNHLY and CDR2 FYNNEI. Trimming shortened V by 1 base and J by 8 bases, and 11 bases separated the two germline ends. The CDR3 reads CASSEGPVGGYTF. The CDR3 bases are TGTGCCAGCAGTGAAGGGCCAGTTGGGGGCTACACCTTC.

About this clonotype: Compared with germline, one end of the junction differs, possibly owing to a read error. The chain has TRBV6-2 or TRBV6-3 and TRBJ2-2; D unclear. This CDR3 is built from 13 residues. The germline V gene has CDR1 MNHEY and CDR2 SVGEGT. The CDR3 DNA follows: TGTGCCCGCAGAGACTCGTACACCGGGGAGCTGTTTTTT. Protein product: CARRDSYTGELFF.